This is a list of T cell receptor beta chains from one sample in a study of blood T cells in healthy people across ages. Using its own MiXCR run on the 5' RACE reads, TCRdb lists one record per CDR3 protein. The sample holds hundreds of thousands of distinct CDR3 sequences, 27% seen once. Sequencing was carried out using blood. The receptors originated from a woman aged 70 to 79 in good health. Both conserved end residues are part of each CDR3. The D gene is left open where the match is weak. The size field is filled for only some rows; it gives once, few, many or a size class.

>TRBJ1-1|few|12|-|TRBV12-3/TRBV12-4
CASRPGGREAFF
TGTGCCAGCAGGCCCGGGGGAAGGGAAGCTTTCTTT
>TRBJ2-6|-|15|-|TRBV27
CASSSHGSGANVLTF
TGTGCCAGCAGTTCCCATGGCTCTGGGGCCAACGTCCTGACTTTC
>TRBJ1-2|-|16|-|TRBV4-2
CASSQGASTENYGYTF
TGTGCCAGCAGCCAAGGGGCGTCGACAGAGAACTATGGCTACACCTTC
>TRBJ2-5|once|15|TRBD2|TRBV11-1
CASSPLTSGKETQYF
TGTGCCAGCAGCCCCTTGACTAGCGGCAAAGAGACCCAGTACTTC
>TRBJ2-7|-|15|-|TRBV11-2
CASSHVPQGPPEQYF
TGTGCCAGCAGCCATGTTCCTCAGGGCCCCCCCGAGCAGTACTTC
>TRBJ1-2|few|15|-|TRBV28
CASSEAHRPPYGYTF
TGTGCCAGCAGCGAGGCGCATCGCCCTCCCTATGGCTACACCTTC
>TRBJ2-1|-|15|-|TRBV5-5
CASTPAEVSYNEQFF
TGTGCCAGCACCCCTGCGGAGGTCTCCTACAATGAGCAGTTCTTC
>TRBJ2-5|-|15|-|TRBV5-4
CASSSRARGQETQYF
TGTGCCAGCAGCTCTAGGGCGCGGGGACAAGAGACCCAGTACTTC
>TRBJ2-7|-|14|TRBD1|TRBV28
CASRPDRVSYEQYF
TGTGCCAGCAGGCCCGACAGGGTGTCCTACGAGCAGTACTTC
>TRBJ1-2|-|13|TRBD1|TRBV20-1
CSAGQGAGYGYTF
TGCAGTGCTGGACAGGGGGCTGGATATGGCTACACCTTC
>TRBJ2-3|-|13|-|TRBV7-3
CASSLYFSDTQYF
TGTGCCAGCAGCTTATACTTTTCCGATACGCAGTATTTT
>TRBJ1-1|many|13|-|TRBV7-6
CASSPLTPFEAFF
TGTGCCAGCAGCCCCCTTACGCCTTTTGAAGCTTTCTTT
>TRBJ1-1|-|13|-|TRBV29-1
CSVERGLNTEAYF
TGCAGCGTTGAGAGGGGTCTGAACACTGAAGCTTACTTT
>TRBJ1-5|few|16|-|TRBV20-1
CSVRQSIQSSNQPQHF
TGCAGTGTGCGACAGTCCATTCAGTCCAGCAATCAGCCCCAGCATTTT
>TRBJ2-5|-|14|-|TRBV5-1
CASSLEGGERTQYF
TGCGCCAGCAGCTTGGAGGGGGGGGAGCGGACCCAGTACTTC
>TRBJ2-6|-|16|-|TRBV7-2
CASSLAVHTGANVLTF
TGTGCCAGCAGCTTAGCGGTCCATACTGGGGCCAACGTCCTGACTTTC
>TRBJ1-1|-|13|-|TRBV20-1
CSSTRARHTEAFF
TGCAGTTCCACCCGGGCCAGACACACTGAAGCTTTCTTT